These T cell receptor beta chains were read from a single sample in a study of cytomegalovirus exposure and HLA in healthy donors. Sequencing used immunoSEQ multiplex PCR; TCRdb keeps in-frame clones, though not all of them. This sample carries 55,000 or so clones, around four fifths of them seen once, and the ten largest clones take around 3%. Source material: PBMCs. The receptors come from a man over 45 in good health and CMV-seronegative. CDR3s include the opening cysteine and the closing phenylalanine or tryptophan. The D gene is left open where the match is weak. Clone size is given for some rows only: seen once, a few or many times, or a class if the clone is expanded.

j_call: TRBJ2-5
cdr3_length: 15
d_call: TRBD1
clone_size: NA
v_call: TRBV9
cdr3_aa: CASSAPTGGGETQYF
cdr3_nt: TGTGCCAGCAGCGCCCCGACAGGGGGTGGGGAGACCCAGTACTTC

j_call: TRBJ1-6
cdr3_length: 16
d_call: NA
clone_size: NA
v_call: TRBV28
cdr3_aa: CASRSAGSSYNSPLHF
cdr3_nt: TGTGCCAGCAGATCCGCCGGGAGCTCCTATAATTCACCCCTCCACTTT

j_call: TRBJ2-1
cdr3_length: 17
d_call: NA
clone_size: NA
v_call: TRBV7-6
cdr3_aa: CASSQISGKRSYNEQFF
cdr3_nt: TGTGCCAGCAGCCAAATCTCAGGGAAACGCTCCTACAATGAGCAGTTCTTC

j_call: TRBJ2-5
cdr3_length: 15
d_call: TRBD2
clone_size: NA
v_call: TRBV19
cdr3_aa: CASSPGTSGVETQYF
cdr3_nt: TGTGCCAGTAGTCCCGGGACTAGCGGGGTCGAGACCCAGTACTTC

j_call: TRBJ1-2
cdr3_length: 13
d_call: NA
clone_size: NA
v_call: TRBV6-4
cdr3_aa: CASSQGINYGYTF
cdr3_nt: TGTGCCAGCAGTCAGGGGATTAACTATGGCTACACCTTC

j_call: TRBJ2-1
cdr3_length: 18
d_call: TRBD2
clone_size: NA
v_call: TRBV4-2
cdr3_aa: CASSQETKGRGAHHEQFF
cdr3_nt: TGTGCCAGCAGCCAGGAAACCAAGGGGCGGGGGGCTCACCATGAGCAGTTCTTC

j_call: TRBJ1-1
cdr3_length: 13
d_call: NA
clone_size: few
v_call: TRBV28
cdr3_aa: CASSLPSAGEAFF
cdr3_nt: TGTGCCAGCAGTTTACCATCGGCGGGTGAAGCTTTCTTT

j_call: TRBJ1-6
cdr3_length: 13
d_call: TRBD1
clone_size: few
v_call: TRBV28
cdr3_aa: CASTQTGGSPLHF
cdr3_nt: TGTGCCAGCACCCAGACAGGGGGTTCACCCCTCCACTTT

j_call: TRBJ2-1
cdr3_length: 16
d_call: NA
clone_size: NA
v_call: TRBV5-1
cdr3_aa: CASSLRQGMSDNEQFF
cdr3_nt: TGCGCCAGCAGCTTGCGCCAGGGGATGTCAGACAATGAGCAGTTCTTC

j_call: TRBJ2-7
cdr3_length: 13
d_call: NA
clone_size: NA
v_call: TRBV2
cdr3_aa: CASFLKNGYEQYF
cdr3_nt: TGTGCCAGCTTTCTAAAGAACGGGTACGAGCAGTACTTC

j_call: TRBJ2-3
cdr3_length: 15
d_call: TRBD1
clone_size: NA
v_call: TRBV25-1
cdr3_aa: CASSEFKGATDTQYF
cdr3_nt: TGTGCCAGCAGTGAATTTAAGGGGGCCACAGATACGCAGTATTTT

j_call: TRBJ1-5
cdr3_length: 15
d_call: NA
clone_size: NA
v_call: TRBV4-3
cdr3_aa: CASSQDSDSNQPQHF
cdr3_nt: TGCGCCAGCAGCCAAGACTCAGATAGCAATCAGCCCCAGCATTTT

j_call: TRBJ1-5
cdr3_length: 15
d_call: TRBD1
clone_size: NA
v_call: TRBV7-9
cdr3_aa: CASSSTGFRDQPQHF
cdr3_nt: TGTGCCAGCAGCTCGACAGGGTTTAGGGATCAGCCCCAGCATTTT

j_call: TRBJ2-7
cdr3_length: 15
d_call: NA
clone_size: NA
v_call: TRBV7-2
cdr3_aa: CASSYVRQDSYEQYF
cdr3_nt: TGTGCCAGCAGCTACGTCAGACAGGACTCCTACGAGCAGTACTTC

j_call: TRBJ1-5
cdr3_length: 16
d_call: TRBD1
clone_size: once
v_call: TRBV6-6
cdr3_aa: CASRWVDRGPNQPQHF
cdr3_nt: TGTGCCAGCCGTTGGGTAGACAGGGGCCCAAATCAGCCCCAGCATTTT

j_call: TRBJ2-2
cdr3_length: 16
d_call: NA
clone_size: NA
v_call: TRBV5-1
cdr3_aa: CASSPSPGIPSGELFF
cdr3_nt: TGCGCCAGCAGCCCTTCTCCAGGGATTCCATCCGGGGAGCTGTTTTTT

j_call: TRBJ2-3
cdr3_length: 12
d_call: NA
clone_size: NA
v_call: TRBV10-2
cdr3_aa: CATRQAKDTQYF
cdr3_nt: TGCGCCACCCGACAGGCTAAAGATACGCAGTATTTT

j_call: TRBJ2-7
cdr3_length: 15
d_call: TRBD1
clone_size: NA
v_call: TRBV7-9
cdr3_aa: CASSSTGGNSYEQYF
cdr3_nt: TGTGCCAGCAGCTCGACAGGGGGCAACTCCTACGAGCAGTACTTC

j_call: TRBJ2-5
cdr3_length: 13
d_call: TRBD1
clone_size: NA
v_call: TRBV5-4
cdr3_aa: CASSLQGQETQYF
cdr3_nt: TGTGCCAGCAGCTTACAGGGGCAAGAGACCCAGTACTTC